This TCR beta chain was captured by sequencing in a study of chemoradiotherapy in HPV16-positive cancers. Generated by immunoSEQ multiplex PCR, the TCRdb table keeps only in-frame clones and is missing some. Of roughly 5,800 clones listed, 75% to 90% are singletons. The CDR3 is 14 amino acids. The germline gives CDR1 GTSNPN, CDR2 SVGIG (reference sequence). Trimming removed 0 bases at V and 2 bases at J, with 10 bases between. This rearrangement joins TRBV30 to TRBJ1-2, with no clear D. The sequence was collected from a human donor with HPV-associated anogenital cancer. The specimen was blood, collected from a patient who underwent chemoradiotherapy. CDR3 nucleotide sequence: TGTGCCTGGAGTGTACAAGCGGGGAACTATGGCTACACCTTC. Residues: CAWSVQAGNYGYTF.